Sequencing of this T cell receptor (beta chain) was carried out in a study of beta chain features in type 1 diabetes. General observations from the study: Type 1 diabetes patients showed fewer insertions and more deletions at VDJ junctions. Any role of HLA type in TCRB rearrangement remained unresolved here.

The investigators reverse transcribed all of the isolated RNA, so they sequenced expressed TCRB transcripts. This table comes from immunoSEQ multiplex PCR, and its TCRdb copy is limited to in-frame clones, with some not included. The sample contains 200,000 to 250,000 clones, around 9.9% of which appear only once. The V and J ends lost 11 bases and 6 bases, in that order; junction bases with no gene match: 12. Germline CDR1 and CDR2: ENHRY and SYGVKD. The CDR3 covers 14 residues. In regard to this clone: The antigen remains unidentified. It may be a read error: a sequence one base away is much more abundant.

The chain combines TRBV10-3 with TRBJ1-2; 10 positions match TRBD1. Sequenced: central memory CD4+ T cells from blood. This sequence originates from a man aged 18 to 35 in good health. The CDR3 protein is CAPLGAGQGHGYTF. DNA of the CDR3: TGTGCCCCCCTGGGAGCGGGACAGGGGCATGGCTACACCTTC.